The subject of this entry is one T cell receptor (beta chain). CDR1 and CDR2 from the germline V gene are MDHEN and SYDVKM. There are 15 residues in the CDR3. The ends were cut back, 2 bases at V and 3 bases at J, with 11 bases in the middle. Libraries were prepared by immunoSEQ multiplex PCR; TCRdb keeps only in-frame clonotypes and omits some of them. Among about 91,000 clones listed, 87% were seen once. The source of the sample is a study of OX40 agonist ivuxolimab in advanced cancers. V is TRBV28 and J is TRBJ2-4; TRBD2 is a possible D gene (5 bases). Sequences were derived from CD4+ or CD8+ T cells sorted from blood, sampled in a trial of the OX40 agonist ivuxolimab. The TCR originated in an adult with an advanced solid tumor such as melanoma, head and neck, liver or kidney cancer. CDR3 sequence (DNA): TGTGCCAGCAGTTTAGGAGGCGATGGCAAAAACATTCAGTACTTC. This translates into CASSLGGDGKNIQYF.